These 9 T cell receptor beta chains were sequenced from one sample in a study of glioma-infiltrating T cells. TCR alpha and beta CDR3 regions were amplified from RNA using iRepertoire nested multiplex PCR. TCRdb re-derived calls from the multiplex PCR reads in MiXCR, one entry per CDR3 protein. The sample shows approximately 110,000 distinct CDR3 sequences, 20% to 25% of them seen only once. Sequencing input: glioma tissue, nonneoplastic brain tissue, or PBMCs (not recorded which). The source is a human donor with low-grade glioma or glioblastoma, undergoing nonglioma brain surgery, or in good health (not recorded which).

This clonotype appeared many times. This rearrangement joins TRBV19 to TRBJ1-5, with D perhaps TRBD1 (5 bases). The CDR3 spans 15 residues. Germline V lookup: CDR1 LNHDA, CDR2 SQIVND (reference sequence). V was cut by 5 bases and J by 2 bases, with 13 bases left in between. The CDR3 nucleotides are TGTGCCAGTAGTCCCCAAGGCAGGGGCAATCAGCCCCAGCATTTT. Amino acids: CASSPQGRGNQPQHF. The complete variable domain, with remaining parts taken from reference TRBV19 and TRBJ1-5, reads DGGITQSPKYLFRKEGQNVTLSCEQNLNHDAMYWYRQDPGQGLRLIYYSQIVNDFQKGDIAEGYSVSREKKESFPLTVTSAQKNPTAFYLCASSPQGRGNQPQHFGDGTRLSIL.

This clonotype was counted at least ten times. The rearrangement uses TRBV6-1 and TRBJ2-7, with D possibly TRBD1 on 6 matching bases. Between the trimmed V and J ends, which lost 3 bases and 2 bases, there was a span of 14 bases. Germline CDR1 is MNHNS and CDR2 is SASEGT. This CDR3 is 15 amino acids long. The CDR3 loop reads CASSDPTGPPYEQYF. In DNA form, the CDR3 reads TGTGCCAGCAGTGACCCGACAGGACCCCCCTACGAGCAGTACTTC.

This clonotype was found many times. The rearrangement uses TRBV7-8 and TRBJ2-5; unclear D gene. Germline CDR1 and CDR2: SGHVS and FQNEAQ. V lost 2 bases, J lost 4 bases, and 8 bases lay in between. CDR3 size: 13 residues. In DNA form, the CDR3 reads TGTGCCAGCAGCTTAATGGGCCCAGAGACCCAGTACTTC. Its protein product is CASSLMGPETQYF.

This clonotype was observed many times. This CDR3 reads CASSLRGPSYEQYF. The DNA for the CDR3 is TGTGCCAGCAGTTTACGAGGGCCCTCCTACGAGCAGTACTTC. This rearrangement joins TRBV28 to TRBJ2-7; D may be TRBD2 (5 bases). CDR1 is MDHEN and CDR2 is SYDVKM in the germline V gene. The germline V and J ends were trimmed by 2 bases and 0 bases, with 8 bases remaining between them. The CDR3 sequence is 14 residues long.

A remark on this clonotype: One end of the junction is discordant with germline, which a read error may explain. The J gene is TRBJ2-5, the V gene TRBV11-1; D not certain. The CDR3 is made up of 13 amino acids. Germline CDR1 and CDR2: SGHAT and FQDESV (reference sequence). CDR3 DNA: TGTGCCAGCAGTTTACGAACAGAAGAGACCCAGTGCTTC. Amino acids: CASSLRTEETQCF.

There are many counts of this clonotype. This chain uses TRBV27 with TRBJ2-1; the match to TRBD1 covers 7 bases. V was clipped by 5 bases and J by 12 bases; unmatched bases: 7. Germline CDR1 reads MNHEY; CDR2 reads SMNVEV (reference sequence). CDR3 length: 12 amino acids. The DNA of the CDR3 is TGTGCCAGCAGTAACAACAGGGGAGTGCAGTTCTTC. Translation gives CASSNNRGVQFF.

This clonotype was seen more than once but under ten times. A much more abundant neighbour one base away suggests this may be a read error. The conserved phenylalanine or tryptophan normally closing the CDR3 is absent here, so this likely arose from a read error. The chain couples TRBV6-9 to TRBJ2-5; 8 positions match TRBD1. Unmatched junction bases numbered 3, after V lost 1 base and J lost 5 bases. The CDR3 consists of 14 residues. Germline V gene lookup returns CDR1 MNHGY and CDR2 SVAAGI. The CDR3 DNA reads as TGTGCCAGCAGTTATTACAGGGGGTATGAGACCCAGTACCTC. This sequence encodes CASSYYRGYETQYL.

This clonotype was seen repeatedly, ten times or more. The genes are TRBV29-1 and TRBJ2-5; D is undetermined. V was shortened by 4 bases and J by 2 bases, with 11 bases between the two germline ends. This CDR3 spans 13 amino acids. In germline, CDR1 is SQVTM, CDR2 ANQGSEA. This CDR3 is CSVGAGVQETQYF. CDR3 DNA: TGCAGCGTTGGTGCAGGTGTACAAGAGACCCAGTACTTC.

This clonotype came up a few times. V and J are TRBV5-1 and TRBJ2-3, with TRBD2 matching 16 bases. Germline loops: CDR1 SGHRS, CDR2 YFSETQ. The J segment lost 10 bases and the V segment lost 4 bases, leaving 9 bases of the junction unmatched. This CDR3 has 16 amino acids. DNA of the CDR3: TGCGCCAGCAGCGTGGGACTAGCGGGAGGGCCATTGCCGCAGTATTTT. Translating it yields CASSVGLAGGPLPQYF.